This T cell receptor beta chain was sequenced in a study of molecular identifiers for immune sequencing clone quantification. The study, taken as a whole, reports: Sharing of a barcode by identical TCR molecules could cause highly expanded clone sizes to be underestimated.

Using a CD8+CD4-CCR7+CD45RA+ phenotype, naive CD8 T cells were sorted. Turning to this clonotype: Its antigen is undetermined.

The CDR3 sequence is 15 residues long. V trimming: 3 bases; J trimming: 3 bases; junction bases outside the gene matches: 7. Germline CDR1 and CDR2: LGHNA and YSLEER. Listed TCR primers, together with previously described methods, were used for the bulk TCR libraries. Using its own MiXCR run on the PCR reads, TCRdb lists one record per CDR3 protein. Of more than 70,000 distinct CDR3 sequences listed, 20% to 25% were seen once; the top ten hold around 1%. The sequence was collected from a human donor in good health. Some libraries in this study had Jurkat cell RNA spiked in. V and J are TRBV4-3 and TRBJ1-1; 7 bases agree with TRBD1. Sequencing was carried out using naive CD8+ T cells from blood, with Jurkat cell RNA spiked in. Subset denoted: FACS-sorted CD8+CD4-CCR7+CD45RA+ naive T cells. CDR3 protein: CASSHEDRADTEAFF. DNA of the CDR3: TGCGCCAGCAGCCATGAAGACAGGGCCGACACTGAAGCTTTCTTT.